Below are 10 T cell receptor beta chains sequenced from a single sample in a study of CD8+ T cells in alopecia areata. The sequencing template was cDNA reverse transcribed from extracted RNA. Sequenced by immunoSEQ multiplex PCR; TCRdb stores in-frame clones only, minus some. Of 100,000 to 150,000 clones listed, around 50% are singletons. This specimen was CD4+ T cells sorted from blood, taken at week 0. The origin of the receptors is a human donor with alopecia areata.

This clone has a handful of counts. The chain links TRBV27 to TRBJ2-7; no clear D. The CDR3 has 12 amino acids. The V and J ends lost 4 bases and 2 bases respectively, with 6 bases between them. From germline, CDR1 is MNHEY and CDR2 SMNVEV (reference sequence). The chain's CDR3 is CASSSPPYEQYF. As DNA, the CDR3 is TGTGCCAGCAGTTCCCCACCCTACGAGCAGTACTTC.

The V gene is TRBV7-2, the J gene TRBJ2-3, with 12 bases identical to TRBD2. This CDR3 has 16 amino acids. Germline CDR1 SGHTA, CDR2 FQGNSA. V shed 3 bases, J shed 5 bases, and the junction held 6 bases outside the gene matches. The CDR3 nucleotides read TGTGCCAGCAGCTTGCTAGCGGGGGGGCATGGAGATACGCAGTATTTT. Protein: CASSLLAGGHGDTQYF.

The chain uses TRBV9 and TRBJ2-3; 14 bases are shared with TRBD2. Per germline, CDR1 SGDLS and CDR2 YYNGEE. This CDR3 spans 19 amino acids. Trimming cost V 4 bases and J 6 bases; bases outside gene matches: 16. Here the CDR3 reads CASSTRLAGGQSGGDTQYF. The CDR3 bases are TGTGCCAGCAGCACCCGACTAGCGGGGGGGCAGTCGGGTGGGGATACGCAGTATTTT.

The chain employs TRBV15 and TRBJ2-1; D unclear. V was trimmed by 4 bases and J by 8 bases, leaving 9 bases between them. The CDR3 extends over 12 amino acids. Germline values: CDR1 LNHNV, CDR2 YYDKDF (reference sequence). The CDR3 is CATSKPRDEQFF. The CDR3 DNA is TGTGCCACCAGCAAACCTAGGGATGAGCAGTTCTTC.

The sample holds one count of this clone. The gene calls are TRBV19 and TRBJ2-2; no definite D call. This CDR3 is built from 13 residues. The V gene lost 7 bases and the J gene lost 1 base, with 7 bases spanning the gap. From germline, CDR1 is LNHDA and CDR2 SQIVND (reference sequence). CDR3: CASNQVNTGELFF. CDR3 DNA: TGTGCCAGTAATCAGGTGAACACCGGGGAGCTGTTTTTT.

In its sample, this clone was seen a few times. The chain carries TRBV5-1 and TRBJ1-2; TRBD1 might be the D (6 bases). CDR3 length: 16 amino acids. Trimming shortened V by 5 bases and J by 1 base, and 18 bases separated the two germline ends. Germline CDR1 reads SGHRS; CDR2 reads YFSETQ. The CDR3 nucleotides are TGCGCCAGCAGACCGAGACGGACAGAGCTTAACTATGGCTACACCTTC. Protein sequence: CASRPRRTELNYGYTF.

CDR3 amino acids: CASSLDTGGIGETQYF. CDR3 in DNA: TGTGCCAGCAGCTTGGATACAGGGGGGATTGGGGAGACCCAGTACTTC. The chain couples TRBV5-4 to TRBJ2-5; 8 nucleotides align to TRBD1. The germline CDR1 and CDR2 sequences are SGHNT and YYREEE (reference sequence). The ends lost 0 bases at V and 5 bases at J; junction bases unmatched: 9. The CDR3 runs 16 residues.

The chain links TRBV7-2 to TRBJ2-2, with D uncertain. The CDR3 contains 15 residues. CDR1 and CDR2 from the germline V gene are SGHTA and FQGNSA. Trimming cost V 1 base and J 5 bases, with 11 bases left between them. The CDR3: CASSLVLDVTGELFF. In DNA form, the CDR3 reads TGTGCCAGCAGCTTAGTTTTGGACGTTACCGGGGAGCTGTTTTTT.

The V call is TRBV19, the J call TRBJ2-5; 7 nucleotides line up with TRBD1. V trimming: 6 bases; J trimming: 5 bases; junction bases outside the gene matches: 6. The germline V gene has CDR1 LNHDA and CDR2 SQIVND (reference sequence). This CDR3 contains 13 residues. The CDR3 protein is CASSMDRRETQYF. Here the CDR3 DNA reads TGTGCCAGTAGCATGGACAGGCGGGAGACCCAGTACTTC.

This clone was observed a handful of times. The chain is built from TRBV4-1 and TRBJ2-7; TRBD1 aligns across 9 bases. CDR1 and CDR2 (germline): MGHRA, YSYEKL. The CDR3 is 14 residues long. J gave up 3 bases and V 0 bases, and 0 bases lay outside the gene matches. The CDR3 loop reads CASSQEDRGYEQYF. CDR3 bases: TGCGCCAGCAGCCAAGAGGACAGGGGCTACGAGCAGTACTTC.